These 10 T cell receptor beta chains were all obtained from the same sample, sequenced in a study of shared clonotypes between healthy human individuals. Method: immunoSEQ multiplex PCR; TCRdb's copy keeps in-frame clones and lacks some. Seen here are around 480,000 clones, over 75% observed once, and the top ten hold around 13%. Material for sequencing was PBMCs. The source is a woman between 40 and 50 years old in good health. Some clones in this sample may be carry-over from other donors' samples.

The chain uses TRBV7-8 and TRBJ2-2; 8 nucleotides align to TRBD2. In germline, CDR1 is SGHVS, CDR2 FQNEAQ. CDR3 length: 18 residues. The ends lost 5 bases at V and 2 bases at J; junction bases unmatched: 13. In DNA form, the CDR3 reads TGTGCCAGCAGCAGATCTCTGGGACTAGGGTTAAACACCGGGGAGCTGTTTTTT. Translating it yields CASSRSLGLGLNTGELFF.

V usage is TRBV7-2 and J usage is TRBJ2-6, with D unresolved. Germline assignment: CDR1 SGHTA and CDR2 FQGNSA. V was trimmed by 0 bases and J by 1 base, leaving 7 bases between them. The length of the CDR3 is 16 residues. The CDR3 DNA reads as TGTGCCAGCAGCTTAGCGTCGGCGTCTGGGGCCAACGTCCTGACTTTC. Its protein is CASSLASASGANVLTF.

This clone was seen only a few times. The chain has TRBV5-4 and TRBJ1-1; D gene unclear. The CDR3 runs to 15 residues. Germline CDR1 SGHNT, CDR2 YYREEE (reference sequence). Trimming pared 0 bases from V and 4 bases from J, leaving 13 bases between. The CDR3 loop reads CASSLDMGSFTEAFF. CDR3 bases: TGTGCCAGCAGCTTGGATATGGGCAGTTTCACTGAAGCTTTCTTT.

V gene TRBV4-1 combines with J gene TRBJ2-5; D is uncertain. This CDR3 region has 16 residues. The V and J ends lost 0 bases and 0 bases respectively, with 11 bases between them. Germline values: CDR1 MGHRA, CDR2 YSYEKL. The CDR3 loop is CASSQEVPRNQETQYF. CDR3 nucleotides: TGCGCCAGCAGCCAAGAAGTTCCGCGGAACCAAGAGACCCAGTACTTC.

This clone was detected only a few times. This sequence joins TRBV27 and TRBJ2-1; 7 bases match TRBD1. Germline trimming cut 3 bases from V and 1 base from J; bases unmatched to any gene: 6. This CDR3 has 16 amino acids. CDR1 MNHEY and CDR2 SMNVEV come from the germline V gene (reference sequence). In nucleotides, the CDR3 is TGTGCCAGCAGTTTCCGGGACAGATCATCCTACAATGAGCAGTTCTTC. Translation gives CASSFRDRSSYNEQFF.

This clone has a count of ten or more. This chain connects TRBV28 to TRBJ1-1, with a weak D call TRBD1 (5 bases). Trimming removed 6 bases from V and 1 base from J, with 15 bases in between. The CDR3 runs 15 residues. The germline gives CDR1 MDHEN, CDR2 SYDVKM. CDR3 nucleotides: TGTGCCAGCAGGCCGTACGGGGGAGGGAACACTGAAGCTTTCTTT. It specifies CASRPYGGGNTEAFF.

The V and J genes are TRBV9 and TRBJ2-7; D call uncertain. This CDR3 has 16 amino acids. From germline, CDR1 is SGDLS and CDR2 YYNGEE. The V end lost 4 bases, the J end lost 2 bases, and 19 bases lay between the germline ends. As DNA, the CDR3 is TGTGCCAGCAGCCCCCAGGCCATGATCGGGCCCTACGAGCAGTACTTC. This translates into CASSPQAMIGPYEQYF.

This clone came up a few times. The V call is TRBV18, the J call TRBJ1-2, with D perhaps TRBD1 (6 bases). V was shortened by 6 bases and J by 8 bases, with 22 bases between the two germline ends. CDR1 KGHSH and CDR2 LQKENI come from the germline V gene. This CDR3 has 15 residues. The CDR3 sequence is CASSPNRDGGSGYTF. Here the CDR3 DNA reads TGTGCCAGCTCCCCTAACAGGGACGGCGGAAGCGGCTACACCTTC.

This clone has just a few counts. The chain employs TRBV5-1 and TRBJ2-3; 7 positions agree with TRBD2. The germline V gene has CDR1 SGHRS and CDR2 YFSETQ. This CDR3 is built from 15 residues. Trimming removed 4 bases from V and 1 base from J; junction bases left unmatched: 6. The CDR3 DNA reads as TGCGCCAGCAGCCCAGCGGGGTCCGGCACAGATACGCAGTATTTT. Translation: CASSPAGSGTDTQYF.

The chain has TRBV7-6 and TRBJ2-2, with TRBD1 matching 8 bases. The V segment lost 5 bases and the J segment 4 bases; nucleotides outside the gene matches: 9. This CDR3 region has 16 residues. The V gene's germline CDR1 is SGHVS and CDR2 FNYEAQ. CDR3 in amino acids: CASSRNRGVSTGELFF. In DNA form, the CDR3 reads TGTGCCAGCAGCAGAAACAGGGGGGTCAGCACCGGGGAGCTGTTTTTT.